Sequencing of this T cell receptor (beta chain) was carried out in a study of T cell repertoires in cytomegalovirus infection. The overall study: It can be stated that public TCR beta signatures indicated CMV infection as well as a matching HLA type.

This clonotype was recorded at least ten times. Its matching antigen is unknown. Regarding the study as a whole: Dominant in the ex vivo response were TCR beta clonotypes restricted by HLA-C and specific for CMV. Carriers of CMV plus the relevant HLA were identified by cumulative public TCR beta family frequency.

TCRdb itself ran the reads through MiXCR, one entry per CDR3 protein. The sample has 65,000 to 95,000 distinct CDR3 sequences, 3.7% seen once. The V gene end was trimmed by 2 bases and the J gene end by 3 bases; junction bases not matched to a gene: 4. The V gene's germline CDR1 is MNHNS and CDR2 SASEGT. This CDR3 is 15 amino acids long. The specimen sequenced was PBMCs. This chain joins TRBV6-1 and TRBJ2-7, with 10 nucleotides matching TRBD2. This sequence was found in a human donor in good health (CMV status not recorded). Some clones in this sample may be carry-over from other donors' samples. This chain's CDR3 is CASSELAGGFYEQYF. The CDR3 DNA follows: TGTGCCAGCAGTGAATTAGCGGGGGGTTTCTACGAGCAGTACTTC.